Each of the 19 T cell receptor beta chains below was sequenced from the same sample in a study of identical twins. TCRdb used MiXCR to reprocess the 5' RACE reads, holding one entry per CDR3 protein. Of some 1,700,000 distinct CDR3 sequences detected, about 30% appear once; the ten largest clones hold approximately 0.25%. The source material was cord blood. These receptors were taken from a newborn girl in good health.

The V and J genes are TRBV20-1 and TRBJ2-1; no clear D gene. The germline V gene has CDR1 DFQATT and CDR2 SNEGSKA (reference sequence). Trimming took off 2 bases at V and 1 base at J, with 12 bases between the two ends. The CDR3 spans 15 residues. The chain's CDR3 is CSARSYVESYNEQFF. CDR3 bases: TGCAGTGCTAGAAGCTACGTCGAATCCTACAATGAGCAGTTCTTC.

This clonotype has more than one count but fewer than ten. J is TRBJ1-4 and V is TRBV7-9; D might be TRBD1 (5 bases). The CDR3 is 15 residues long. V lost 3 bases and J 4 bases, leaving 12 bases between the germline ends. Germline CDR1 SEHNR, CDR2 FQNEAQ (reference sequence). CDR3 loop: CASSLSTAFNEKLFF. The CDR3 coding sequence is TGTGCCAGCAGCTTGTCGACAGCCTTTAATGAAAAACTGTTTTTT.

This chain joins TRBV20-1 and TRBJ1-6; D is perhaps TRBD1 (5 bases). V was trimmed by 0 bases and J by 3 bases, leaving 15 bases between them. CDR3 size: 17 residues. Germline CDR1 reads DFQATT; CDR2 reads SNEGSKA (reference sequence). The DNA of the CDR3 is TGCAGTGCTAGAGAAGCTAGGGGAACACTCTATAATTCACCCCTCCACTTT. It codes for CSAREARGTLYNSPLHF.

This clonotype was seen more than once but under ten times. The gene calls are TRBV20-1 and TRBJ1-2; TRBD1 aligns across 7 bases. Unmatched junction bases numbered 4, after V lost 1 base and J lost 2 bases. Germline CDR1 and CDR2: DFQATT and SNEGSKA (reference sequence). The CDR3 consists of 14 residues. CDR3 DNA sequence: TGCAGTGCTAGAGGAGGAGGGGGCAACTATGGCTACACCTTC. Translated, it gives CSARGGGGNYGYTF.

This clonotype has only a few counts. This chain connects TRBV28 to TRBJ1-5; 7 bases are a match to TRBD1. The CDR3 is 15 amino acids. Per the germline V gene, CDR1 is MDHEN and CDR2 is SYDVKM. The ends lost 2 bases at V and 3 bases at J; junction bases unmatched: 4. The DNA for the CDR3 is TGTGCCAGCAGTTTAAGGGACAGCTACAATCAGCCCCAGCATTTT. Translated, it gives CASSLRDSYNQPQHF.

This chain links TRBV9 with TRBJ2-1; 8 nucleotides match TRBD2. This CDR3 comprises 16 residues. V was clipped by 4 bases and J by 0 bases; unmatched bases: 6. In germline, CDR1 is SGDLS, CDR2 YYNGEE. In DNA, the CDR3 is TGTGCCAGCAGCTTTATTAGCGGGGCCTCCTACAATGAGCAGTTCTTC. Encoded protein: CASSFISGASYNEQFF.

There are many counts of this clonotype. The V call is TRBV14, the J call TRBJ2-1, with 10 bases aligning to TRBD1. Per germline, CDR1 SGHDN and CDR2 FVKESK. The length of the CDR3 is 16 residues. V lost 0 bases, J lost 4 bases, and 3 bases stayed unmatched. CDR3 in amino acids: CASSQDKGQGYNEQFF. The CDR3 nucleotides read TGTGCCAGCAGCCAAGATAAGGGACAGGGGTACAATGAGCAGTTCTTC.

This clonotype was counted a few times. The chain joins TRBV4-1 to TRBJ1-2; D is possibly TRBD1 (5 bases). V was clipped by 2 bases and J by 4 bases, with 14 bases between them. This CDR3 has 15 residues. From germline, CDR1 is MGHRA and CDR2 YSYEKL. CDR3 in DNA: TGCGCCAGCAGCCAACCCCCGGGGGTCGGCTATGGCTACACCTTC. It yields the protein CASSQPPGVGYGYTF.

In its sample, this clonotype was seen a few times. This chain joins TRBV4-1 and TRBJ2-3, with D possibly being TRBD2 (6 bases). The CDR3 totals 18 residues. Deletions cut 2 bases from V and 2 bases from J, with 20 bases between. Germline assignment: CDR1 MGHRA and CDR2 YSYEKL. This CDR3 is CASSQNFIVRGYTDTQYF. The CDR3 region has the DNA TGCGCCAGCAGCCAAAACTTCATAGTGCGGGGCTACACAGATACGCAGTATTTT.

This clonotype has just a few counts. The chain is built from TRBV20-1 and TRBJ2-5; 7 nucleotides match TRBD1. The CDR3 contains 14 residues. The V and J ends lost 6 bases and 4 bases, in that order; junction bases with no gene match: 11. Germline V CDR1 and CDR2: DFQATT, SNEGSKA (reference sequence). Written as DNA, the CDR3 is TGCAGTGCCCTCTTCGGGTACAGGGGAGAGACCCAGTACTTC. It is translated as CSALFGYRGETQYF.

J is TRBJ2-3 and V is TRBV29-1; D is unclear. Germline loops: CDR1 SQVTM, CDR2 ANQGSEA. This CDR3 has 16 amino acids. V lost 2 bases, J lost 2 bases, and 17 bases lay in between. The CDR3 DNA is TGCAGCGTTGAACACTTTGGCGGTCTGTACACAGATACGCAGTATTTT. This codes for CSVEHFGGLYTDTQYF.

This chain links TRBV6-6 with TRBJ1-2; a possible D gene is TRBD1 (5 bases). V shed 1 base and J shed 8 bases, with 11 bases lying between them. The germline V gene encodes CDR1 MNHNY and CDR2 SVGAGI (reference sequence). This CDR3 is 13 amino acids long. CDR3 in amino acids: CASSYWVEGGYTF. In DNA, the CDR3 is TGTGCCAGCAGTTACTGGGTGGAGGGGGGCTACACCTTC.

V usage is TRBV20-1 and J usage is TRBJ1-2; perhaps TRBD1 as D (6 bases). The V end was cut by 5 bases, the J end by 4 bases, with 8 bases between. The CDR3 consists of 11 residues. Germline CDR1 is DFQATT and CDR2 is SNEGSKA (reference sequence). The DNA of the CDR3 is TGCAGTGCTGGGGGGGCCTATGGCTACACCTTC. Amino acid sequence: CSAGGAYGYTF.

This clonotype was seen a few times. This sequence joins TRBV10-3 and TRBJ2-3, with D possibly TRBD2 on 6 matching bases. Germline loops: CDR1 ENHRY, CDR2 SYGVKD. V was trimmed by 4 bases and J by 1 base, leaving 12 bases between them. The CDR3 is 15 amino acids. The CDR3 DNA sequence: TGTGCCATCAGTGTGTCAAGGAGGGGCACAGATACGCAGTATTTT. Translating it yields CAISVSRRGTDTQYF.

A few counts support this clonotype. The CDR3, as DNA: TGTGCCAGCAGAGACGAACCTCAGGGGGTCAATCAGCCCCAGCATTTT. Amino acids: CASRDEPQGVNQPQHF. This rearrangement joins TRBV2 to TRBJ1-5; TRBD1 agrees at 7 bases. The J segment lost 3 bases and the V segment lost 6 bases, leaving 11 bases of the junction unmatched. Germline V CDR1 and CDR2: SNHLY, FYNNEI. The CDR3 has 16 amino acids.

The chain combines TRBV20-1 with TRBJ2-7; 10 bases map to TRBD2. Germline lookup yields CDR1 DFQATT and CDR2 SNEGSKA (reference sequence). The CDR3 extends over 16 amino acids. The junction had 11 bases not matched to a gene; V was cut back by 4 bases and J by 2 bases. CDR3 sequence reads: CSATDLTSGDTYEQYF. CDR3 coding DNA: TGCAGTGCTACTGACCTTACTAGCGGGGACACCTACGAGCAGTACTTC.

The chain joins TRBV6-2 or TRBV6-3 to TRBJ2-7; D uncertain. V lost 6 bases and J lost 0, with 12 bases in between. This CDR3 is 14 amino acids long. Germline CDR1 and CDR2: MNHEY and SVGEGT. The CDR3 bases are TGTGCCAGCAGCCGCTTCATTAGCTCCTACGAGCAGTACTTC. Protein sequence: CASSRFISSYEQYF.

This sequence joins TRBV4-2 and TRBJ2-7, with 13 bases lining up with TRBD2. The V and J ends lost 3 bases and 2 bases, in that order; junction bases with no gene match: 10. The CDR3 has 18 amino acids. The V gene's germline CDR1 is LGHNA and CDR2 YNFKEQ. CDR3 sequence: CASSQEGAGTSGTYEQYF. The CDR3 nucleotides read TGTGCCAGCAGCCAGGAGGGGGCCGGGACTAGCGGGACCTACGAGCAGTACTTC.

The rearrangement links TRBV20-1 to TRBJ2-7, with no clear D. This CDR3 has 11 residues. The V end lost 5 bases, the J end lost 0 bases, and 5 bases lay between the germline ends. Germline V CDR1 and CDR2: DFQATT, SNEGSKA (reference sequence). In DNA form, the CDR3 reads TGCAGTGCTCACTACTCCTACGAGCAGTACTTC. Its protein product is CSAHYSYEQYF.